Described below is a single TCR beta chain sequence and its context. Its antigen remains unidentified. The data belong to a study of PD-1 blockade in classical Hodgkin lymphoma. Study background: Nivolumab dosing for patients was 3 mg/kg, administered intravenously every 2 weeks.

Every patient relapsed after autologous stem cell transplantation, and brentuximab vedotin exposure varied. Study results and caveats: TCR diversity rose significantly by C4D1 in CD4+ but not CD8+ cells. Newly diagnosed patients reportedly trailed healthy donors in baseline TCR diversity. Repertoires differed for reasons still undefined, possibly disease activity or prior therapy.

Some clones are missing from TCRdb's copy, which holds only in-frame ones; the method was immunoSEQ multiplex PCR. Of some 93,000 clones in the sample, roughly 92% were seen once. This CDR3 contains 13 residues. V lost 4 bases, J lost 0 bases, and 8 bases lay in between. The germline gives CDR1 SGHNT, CDR2 YYREEE (reference sequence). This clonotype was sampled from a human donor with classical Hodgkin lymphoma. The rearrangement uses TRBV5-4 and TRBJ2-7, with D possibly matching TRBD1 (5 bases). The sequences come from peripheral blood mononuclear cells (PBMCs), collected at baseline. For the CDR3, the DNA is TGTGCCAGCAGCCTACAGGTCTCCTACGAGCAGTACTTC. It encodes CASSLQVSYEQYF.